Listed here are 23 T cell receptor beta chains from one sample, sequenced in a study of cytomegalovirus exposure and HLA in healthy donors. Both 60 Vbeta primers and 13 Jbeta primers went into the PCR. The repertoire was sequenced with immunoSEQ multiplex PCR; TCRdb's copy has only in-frame clones and lacks some. The table records about 120,000 clones, around 77% of them present only once. The sequencing sample was made of PBMCs. Every receptor here comes from a man younger than 35 in good health and CMV-seropositive.

The chain is built from TRBV9 and TRBJ2-5, with D possibly TRBD1 on 6 matching bases. The V gene's germline CDR1 is SGDLS and CDR2 YYNGEE. The ends were cut back, 3 bases at V and 2 bases at J, with 14 bases in the middle. The CDR3 has 15 residues. Here the CDR3 reads CASSASDRRQETQYF. In DNA form, the CDR3 reads TGTGCCAGCAGCGCATCTGACAGGCGGCAAGAGACCCAGTACTTC.

This sequence joins TRBV5-1 and TRBJ2-5; 9 nucleotides agree with TRBD1. Near its end, the DNA agrees better with TRBJ2-7, so the J call may be wrong. Germline CDR1 reads SGHRS; CDR2 reads YFSETQ. There are 19 residues in the CDR3. The CDR3 reads CASSRDRDRASSFSYEQYF. DNA for the CDR3: TGCGCCAGCAGCCGGGACCGGGACAGGGCCTCTTCTTTCTCCTACGAGCAGTACTTC.

The chain employs TRBV2 and TRBJ1-5; maybe TRBD1 (5 bases). Trimming took 2 bases from V and 7 from J, leaving 9 bases between them. Germline CDR1 and CDR2: SNHLY and FYNNEI. This CDR3 has 13 amino acids. The CDR3 nucleotides read TGTGCCAGCAGTGAAACAGGACGCCAGCCCCAGCATTTT. This sequence encodes CASSETGRQPQHF.

The rearrangement links TRBV5-4 to TRBJ2-1, with TRBD1 as a possible D gene (7 bases). V shed 0 bases and J shed 0 bases, with 10 bases lying between them. This CDR3 comprises 16 residues. Germline CDR1 reads SGHNT; CDR2 reads YYREEE (reference sequence). CDR3 sequence reads: CASSLARGASYNEQFF. In DNA, the CDR3 is TGTGCCAGCAGCTTGGCCAGGGGGGCCTCCTACAATGAGCAGTTCTTC.

The chain carries TRBV11-3 and TRBJ2-1; D is uncertain. Trimming shortened V by 2 bases and J by 5 bases, and 13 bases separated the two germline ends. Germline loops: CDR1 SGHNT, CDR2 YENEEA. The length of the CDR3 is 15 residues. The CDR3 DNA reads TGTGCCAGCAGCTTAAATAGAGATTCAAACAATGAGCAGTTCTTC. Protein sequence: CASSLNRDSNNEQFF.

The J gene is TRBJ1-2, the V gene TRBV12-5; weak D call: TRBD1 (5 bases). Trimming pared 1 base from V and 8 bases from J, leaving 11 bases between. The CDR3 extends over 13 amino acids. Germline V CDR1 and CDR2: LGHNT, FRNRAP. This chain's CDR3 is CASGLEGLGGYTF. The CDR3 DNA is TGTGCTAGTGGTTTGGAGGGACTCGGGGGCTACACCTTC.

The genes are TRBV6-5 and TRBJ2-7; tentatively, D is TRBD1 (6 bases). Germline CDR1 is MNHEY and CDR2 is SVGAGI. V was cut by 2 bases and J by 3 bases, with 8 bases left in between. The CDR3 covers 13 residues. The CDR3 DNA is TGTGCCAGCAGTTACCGGACAGACTACGAGCAGTACTTC. This gives the protein CASSYRTDYEQYF.

The V gene is TRBV10-3, the J gene TRBJ2-3; 12 bases are a match to TRBD1. The trim removed 8 bases at V and 4 bases at J, leaving 4 bases unmatched. The germline CDR1 and CDR2 sequences are ENHRY and SYGVKD. The CDR3 extends over 14 amino acids. The DNA for the CDR3 is TGTGCCATCCGAGGGACAGGGGGCTCAGATACGCAGTATTTT. Its protein is CAIRGTGGSDTQYF.

This chain joins TRBV29-1 and TRBJ2-1; TRBD1 is a possible D gene (6 bases). The CDR3 is made up of 12 amino acids. Trimming took off 7 bases at V and 6 bases at J, with 13 bases between the two ends. Germline V lookup: CDR1 SQVTM, CDR2 ANQGSEA. CDR3 loop: CSEQGVGNEQFF. Here the CDR3 DNA reads TGCAGCGAACAGGGTGTCGGCAATGAGCAGTTCTTC.

This clone has a handful of counts. V usage is TRBV7-3 and J usage is TRBJ2-1; 7 nucleotides match TRBD2. J gave up 3 bases and V 8 bases, and 13 bases lay outside the gene matches. CDR1 SGHTA and CDR2 FQGTGA come from the germline V gene. This CDR3 has 16 residues. The CDR3 loop is CASSSMGRAFYNEQFF. The DNA for the CDR3 is TGTGCCAGCTCATCTATGGGGAGGGCCTTCTACAATGAGCAGTTCTTC.

The chain employs TRBV5-8 and TRBJ2-1; 7 bases are shared with TRBD2. V lost 0 bases and J lost 9; bases outside the gene matches: 9. Germline V lookup: CDR1 SGHTS, CDR2 YDEGEE. The CDR3 contains 15 residues. The CDR3 is CASSLGLAVTGEQFF. CDR3 bases: TGTGCCAGCAGCTTGGGACTAGCCGTGACCGGTGAGCAGTTCTTC.

The chain joins TRBV5-6 to TRBJ1-2, with D maybe TRBD1 (6 bases). Germline V gene sequence: CDR1 SGHDT, CDR2 YYEEEE. This CDR3 is built from 14 residues. V dropped 2 bases and J dropped 4 bases, with 12 bases sitting between them. In nucleotides, the CDR3 is TGTGCCAGCAGCTTTAGTACAGGGACCTATGGCTACACCTTC. Translating gives CASSFSTGTYGYTF.

This clone was seen only once. This rearrangement joins TRBV27 to TRBJ1-5; D unclear. V was trimmed by 4 bases and J by 1 base, leaving 5 bases between them. The length of the CDR3 is 13 residues. Per germline, CDR1 MNHEY and CDR2 SMNVEV (reference sequence). This CDR3 is CASSYQSNQPQHF. DNA of the CDR3: TGTGCCAGCAGTTACCAGAGCAATCAGCCCCAGCATTTT.

The rearrangement uses TRBV5-6 and TRBJ2-1; D possibly corresponds to TRBD2 (5 bases). The germline CDR1 and CDR2 sequences are SGHDT and YYEEEE. There are 15 residues in the CDR3. The V end was cut by 4 bases, the J end by 4 bases, with 15 bases between. CDR3 protein: CASSPPRGSYNEQFF. The CDR3, as DNA: TGTGCCAGCAGCCCACCGCGAGGGAGTTACAATGAGCAGTTCTTC.

This chain links TRBV4-1 with TRBJ2-7; 7 nucleotides match TRBD2. The CDR3 contains 17 residues. V dropped 0 bases and J dropped 0; count of bases not matched to a gene: 8. Germline lookup yields CDR1 MGHRA and CDR2 YSYEKL. The CDR3 is CASSQDFWTRDSYEQYF. CDR3 DNA: TGCGCCAGCAGCCAAGATTTTTGGACTAGGGACTCCTACGAGCAGTACTTC.

The V gene is TRBV6-1, the J gene TRBJ1-2; the D is unclear. CDR3 length: 13 residues. Trimming shortened V by 1 base and J by 0 bases, and 3 bases separated the two germline ends. CDR1 and CDR2 (germline): MNHNS, SASEGT. The CDR3 DNA reads TGTGCCAGCAGTGAAGACACTAACTATGGCTACACCTTC. Its protein product is CASSEDTNYGYTF.

The chain couples TRBV30 to TRBJ1-2; 7 bases fit TRBD1. With 3 bases clipped from V and 6 bases from J, the junction kept 7 bases outside the gene matches. This CDR3 is built from 13 residues. Germline loops: CDR1 GTSNPN, CDR2 SVGIG (reference sequence). CDR3 coding DNA: TGTGCCTGGAGAGACAGGGCCAGGGATGGCTACACCTTC. Translation gives CAWRDRARDGYTF.

The chain links TRBV10-3 to TRBJ2-2; D might be TRBD2 (6 bases). V was pared by 0 bases and J by 0 bases, with 11 bases between. Looked up from germline, CDR1 is ENHRY and CDR2 is SYGVKD. The length of the CDR3 is 17 residues. CDR3: CAISESAGPSNTGELFF. DNA for the CDR3: TGTGCCATCAGTGAGTCGGCGGGACCATCGAACACCGGGGAGCTGTTTTTT.

J is TRBJ2-1 and V is TRBV29-1; D not certain. Trimming cost V 4 bases and J 7 bases, with 5 bases left between them. The germline V gene has CDR1 SQVTM and CDR2 ANQGSEA. CDR3 length: 10 residues. This chain's CDR3 is CSVAMNEQFF. DNA of the CDR3: TGCAGCGTTGCAATGAATGAGCAGTTCTTC.

The V call is TRBV7-9, the J call TRBJ1-1; possibly TRBD1 for D (5 bases). V gave up 1 base and J gave up 10 bases, with 19 bases separating them. CDR1 SEHNR and CDR2 FQNEAQ come from the germline V gene (reference sequence). CDR3 length: 15 amino acids. CDR3 coding DNA: TGTGCCAGCAGCTTAGACCGGGACTCCCAAAAGGGAGCTTTCTTT. Translating gives CASSLDRDSQKGAFF. Variable domain in full (rest from reference TRBV7-9 and TRBJ1-1): DTGVSQNPRHKITKRGQNVTFRCDPISEHNRLYWYRQTLGQGPEFLTYFQNEAQLEKSRLLSDRFSAERPKGSFSTLEIQRTEQGDSAMYLCASSLDRDSQKGAFFGQGTRLTVV.

The chain links TRBV5-1 to TRBJ1-1; D uncertain. Germline CDR1 SGHRS, CDR2 YFSETQ. The V end lost 0 bases, the J end lost 3 bases, and 9 bases lay between the germline ends. This CDR3 spans 14 amino acids. The CDR3 here is CASSLGTGYTEAFF. In DNA, the CDR3 is TGCGCCAGCAGCTTGGGGACTGGGTACACTGAAGCTTTCTTT.

The rearrangement uses TRBV11-2 and TRBJ2-7, with D maybe TRBD1 (5 bases). The CDR3 extends over 13 amino acids. Germline loops: CDR1 SGHAT, CDR2 FQNNGV. V was cut by 3 bases and J by 2 bases, with 8 bases left in between. CDR3 DNA: TGTGCCAGCAGCTTCTCAGGGACCTACGAGCAGTACTTC. Protein sequence: CASSFSGTYEQYF.

By share, this clone ranks as medium-sized. At the DNA level, this CDR3 is encoded by other sequences in the same sample as well. V gene TRBV6-5 combines with J gene TRBJ1-4; D ambiguous. The germline CDR1 and CDR2 sequences are MNHEY and SVGAGI. This CDR3 has 16 residues. V lost 4 bases and J lost 0, with 12 bases in between. The CDR3 spells CASSFPYRSTNEKLFF. Written as DNA, the CDR3 is TGTGCCAGCAGTTTCCCATACAGATCAACTAATGAAAAACTGTTTTTT.